The text below deals with one T cell receptor (beta chain). Antigen unknown. J lost 5 bases, V lost 4 bases, and 9 bases had no gene match. The CDR3 totals 17 residues. Germline values: CDR1 SGHKS, CDR2 YYEKEE (reference sequence). PCR primers comprised 60 Vbeta and 13 Jbeta primers. In the original workflow: Unique TCR beta chains totaled roughly 80 million in a later count, with approximately 10 million of them shared. Using immunoSEQ multiplex PCR, the repertoire was profiled, and TCRdb retains in-frame clones only, with some absent. The V and J calls and clone size are taken from that table; D and trimming were inferred from the DNA. This sample carries around 200,000 clones, 75% to 80% of them seen once, and the ten largest clones take over 1.5%. The sample is drawn from a study of cytomegalovirus exposure and HLA in healthy donors. Whole-study findings and limits: Relative to the approximately 670-donor mean, N-insertions were reportedly fewer in an Asian-associated ancestry cluster in a later analysis. Differences between HLA loci emerged in a later analysis of TCR association rates, with DRB1 most and HLA-C fewest.

This rearrangement joins TRBV5-5 to TRBJ2-5, with 15 positions matching TRBD2. Specimen: PBMCs. The receptor's source is a male donor in good health and CMV-seronegative. The CDR3 loop reads CASSPPGLAGGGETQYF. The CDR3 bases are TGTGCCAGCAGCCCGCCGGGACTAGCGGGGGGTGGGGAGACCCAGTACTTC. The complete variable domain, with remaining parts taken from reference TRBV5-5 and TRBJ2-5, reads DAGVTQSPTHLIKTRGQQVTLRCSPISGHKSVSWYQQVLGQGPQFIFQYYEKEERGRGNFPDRFSARQFPNYSSELNVNALLLGDSALYLCASSPPGLAGGGETQYFGPGTRLLVL.